These 16 T cell receptor beta chains came from one sample sequenced in a study of graft-versus-host responses after intestinal transplantation. These receptors' targets are unknown. Only in-frame clones appear in the TCRdb table, and some are missing; sequencing was by immunoSEQ multiplex PCR. The sample has roughly 130,000 clones; about nine tenths are singletons. The sequences come from unstimulated CD4+ T cells sorted from spleen or lymph node cells, collected before intestinal transplant. The source of these receptors is a human donor who received an intestinal transplant.

On this clone: Different DNA sequences within this sample yield the same CDR3. The chain couples TRBV28 to TRBJ1-6; D ambiguous. The V end lost 3 bases, the J end lost 7 bases, and 4 bases lay between the germline ends. There are 12 residues in the CDR3. CDR1 is MDHEN and CDR2 is SYDVKM in the germline V gene. The CDR3 here is CASSLGNSPLHF. The CDR3 nucleotides read TGTGCCAGCAGTTTGGGGAATTCACCCCTCCACTTT.

The CDR3 nucleotides are TGTGCCAGCTCACCAAACTCAAGGACTGGTCCCAATCAGCCCCAGCATTTT. Translating it yields CASSPNSRTGPNQPQHF. The chain carries TRBV18 and TRBJ1-5, with unresolved D. Germline V gene sequence: CDR1 KGHSH, CDR2 LQKENI. Trimming took off 2 bases at V and 3 bases at J, with 17 bases between the two ends. CDR3 length equals 17 residues.

Regarding this clone: A read error may produce the germline difference seen at one junction end. This rearrangement joins TRBV7-7 to TRBJ2-1; 7 bases are a match to TRBD2. The CDR3 runs to 16 residues. CDR1 and CDR2 (germline): SSHAT, FNYEAQ (reference sequence). The CDR3 loop is CASSLARASGYNEQFF. CDR3 in DNA: TGTGCTAGCAGCTTAGCGAGGGCTAGCGGATACAATGAGCAGTTCTTC.

This clone occurred once. The chain uses TRBV4-3 and TRBJ1-2; 8 bases fit TRBD1. Germline assignment: CDR1 LGHNA and CDR2 YSLEER. Trimming removed 4 bases from V and 10 bases from J; junction bases left unmatched: 2. This CDR3 contains 11 residues. The CDR3 sequence is CASSPGQAYTF. Written as DNA, the CDR3 is TGCGCCAGCAGCCCGGGACAGGCCTACACCTTC.

This rearrangement joins TRBV25-1 to TRBJ1-3; 8 nucleotides align to TRBD1. V was pared by 6 bases and J by 0 bases, with 1 base of the junction left unmatched. The germline V gene encodes CDR1 MGHDK and CDR2 SYGVNS. This CDR3 contains 14 residues. The CDR3 sequence: CASRDRASGNTIYF. In nucleotides, the CDR3 is TGTGCCAGCAGGGACAGGGCCTCTGGAAACACCATATATTTT. Complete variable domain (other parts from reference TRBV25-1 and TRBJ1-3): EADIYQTPRYLVIGTGKKITLECSQTMGHDKMYWYQQDPGMELHLIHYSYGVNSTEKGDLSSESTVSRIRTEHFPLTLESARPSHTSQYLCASRDRASGNTIYFGEGSWLTVV.

The chain employs TRBV7-2 and TRBJ1-2; 7 bases fit TRBD1. The CDR3 is 13 amino acids. Unmatched junction bases numbered 4, after V lost 1 base and J lost 8 bases. The germline V gene encodes CDR1 SGHTA and CDR2 FQGNSA. The DNA for the CDR3 is TGTGCCAGCAGCTTAGAGACAGGGAACGGCTACACCTTC. Its protein is CASSLETGNGYTF.

The chain carries TRBV11-2 and TRBJ1-5; D not certain. V lost 2 bases and J 7 bases, leaving 12 bases between the germline ends. Germline CDR1 reads SGHAT; CDR2 reads FQNNGV. The CDR3 length is 14 residues. Written as DNA, the CDR3 is TGTGCCAGCAGCTTATCGGGGTTTAGGCAGCCCCAGCATTTT. It translates to CASSLSGFRQPQHF.

The chain recombines TRBV5-6 with TRBJ1-3; D is possibly TRBD1 (5 bases). The CDR3 is 16 residues long. Germline CDR1 is SGHDT and CDR2 is YYEEEE. Deletions cut 0 bases from V and 4 bases from J, with 14 bases between. CDR3 nucleotide sequence: TGTGCCAGCAGCTTGGCTCTCGGGGACGGAGGAAACACCATATATTTT. It codes for CASSLALGDGGNTIYF.

This chain joins TRBV14 and TRBJ2-7; D might be TRBD1 or TRBD2, each matching 5 bases. V dropped 2 bases and J dropped 4 bases, with 15 bases sitting between them. CDR3 length: 15 residues. Germline V gene lookup returns CDR1 SGHDN and CDR2 FVKESK. CDR3 residues: CASSQTHGGLYEQYF. The CDR3 nucleotides read TGTGCCAGCAGCCAAACTCATGGGGGTCTATACGAGCAGTACTTC.

The chain joins TRBV10-3 to TRBJ2-5, with 8 bases fitting TRBD2. Germline V CDR1 and CDR2: ENHRY, SYGVKD. V trimming: 1 base; J trimming: 5 bases; junction bases outside the gene matches: 9. The CDR3 contains 16 residues. In DNA, the CDR3 is TGTGCCATCAGTGAGTTAAAGCGGGAGAGTCGGGAGACCCAGTACTTC. This translates into CAISELKRESRETQYF.

The chain carries TRBV2 and TRBJ2-2; D might be TRBD1 (6 bases). The CDR3 contains 15 residues. Germline CDR1 is SNHLY and CDR2 is FYNNEI. Trimming left V 4 bases short and J 0 bases short, with 9 bases between. The CDR3 reads CASSASGANTGELFF. CDR3 nucleotide sequence: TGTGCCAGCAGTGCATCAGGGGCGAACACCGGGGAGCTGTTTTTT.

The V gene is TRBV29-1, the J gene TRBJ2-5, with D perhaps matching TRBD1 (6 bases). The V gene's germline CDR1 is SQVTM and CDR2 ANQGSEA. The CDR3 sequence is 16 residues long. V was clipped by 7 bases and J by 0 bases, with 21 bases between them. The DNA of the CDR3 is TGCAGCGCCGAAGAATCCCGGGACACGTACCAAGAGACCCAGTACTTC. The encoded protein is CSAEESRDTYQETQYF.

The chain joins TRBV18 to TRBJ1-5; D not certain. There are 15 residues in the CDR3. The germline gives CDR1 KGHSH, CDR2 LQKENI. V lost 3 bases and J 0 bases, leaving 9 bases between the germline ends. CDR3 in amino acids: CASSPVPYSNQPQHF. CDR3 nucleotides: TGTGCCAGCTCACCGGTTCCGTATAGCAATCAGCCCCAGCATTTT.

The chain joins TRBV5-1 to TRBJ2-6; 9 nucleotides agree with TRBD2. This CDR3 is built from 16 residues. V lost 4 bases to trimming and J lost 0 bases; unmatched junction nucleotides: 2. Germline CDR1 is SGHRS and CDR2 is YFSETQ. The CDR3, as DNA: TGCGCCAGCAGCATGACTAGCGGCTCTGGGGCCAACGTCCTGACTTTC. Its protein product is CASSMTSGSGANVLTF.

In this sample, this clone turned up a few times. The J gene is TRBJ2-1, the V gene TRBV28, with a tentative D call TRBD1 (6 bases). From germline, CDR1 is MDHEN and CDR2 SYDVKM. The CDR3 is 13 residues long. Deletions cut 8 bases from V and 4 bases from J, with 12 bases between. The CDR3 DNA reads as TGTGCCAGCTACCCTACAGGGTACAATGAGCAGTTCTTC. This translates into CASYPTGYNEQFF.

This chain links TRBV7-9 with TRBJ2-3, with 8 bases fitting TRBD2. V gave up 5 bases and J gave up 2 bases; unmatched junction bases: 9. This CDR3 has 16 amino acids. The V gene's germline CDR1 is SEHNR and CDR2 FQNEAQ (reference sequence). CDR3 DNA: TGTGCCAGCAGCGCCCCCAAACTAGCGGACACAGATACGCAGTATTTT. Translation: CASSAPKLADTDTQYF.